Following are 17 T cell receptor beta chains from one sample sequenced in a study of PD-L1 blockade in urothelial cancer. Time point meaning: peripheral blood 6 weeks after treatment start. Assay: immunoSEQ multiplex PCR; the TCRdb copy retains only in-frame clones and omits some. The table lists under 55,000 clones, more than 75% of them singletons. Sequences were derived from PBMCs, sampled around atezolizumab (anti-PD-L1) treatment. The source is a man in his 60s with urothelial cancer.

This chain connects TRBV7-8 to TRBJ2-1, with 11 bases lining up with TRBD2. CDR1 and CDR2 (germline): SGHVS, FQNEAQ. V lost 5 bases and J lost 8; bases outside the gene matches: 14. The CDR3 is made up of 17 amino acids. The CDR3, as DNA: TGTGCCAGCAGCCCCCGTGGGGTAGCGGGAGGGCCCTATGAGCAGTTCTTC. Protein product: CASSPRGVAGGPYEQFF.

This clone was seen a handful of times. The genes are TRBV28 and TRBJ1-2, with 9 bases fitting TRBD1. Looked up from germline, CDR1 is MDHEN and CDR2 is SYDVKM. The CDR3 covers 13 residues. The V and J ends lost 6 bases and 7 bases, in that order; junction bases with no gene match: 6. CDR3 protein: CASRVQGAGGYTF. CDR3 DNA: TGTGCCAGCAGGGTACAGGGGGCGGGTGGCTACACCTTC.

This chain links TRBV6-6 with TRBJ2-5; 7 bases map to TRBD2. The CDR3 totals 14 residues. The germline V gene has CDR1 MNHNY and CDR2 SVGAGI (reference sequence). Unmatched junction bases numbered 4, after V lost 2 bases and J lost 4 bases. In DNA, the CDR3 is TGTGCCAGCAGTTACGTGGGGGGGGGAGAGACCCAGTACTTC. Its translation: CASSYVGGGETQYF.

The chain recombines TRBV6-5 with TRBJ2-7; tentative D call: TRBD2 (5 bases). Germline V gives CDR1 MNHEY, CDR2 SVGAGI. The CDR3 is 14 residues long. With 5 bases removed from V and 6 bases from J, the gap between germline ends came to 17 bases. CDR3 residues: CASSAGSLVGEQYF. The CDR3 nucleotides are TGTGCCAGCAGTGCGGGCTCGCTCGTGGGCGAGCAGTACTTC.

CDR3 bases: TGTGCCAGCAGGGGACTAGCGGCCCAAGAGACCCAGTACTTC. It is translated as CASRGLAAQETQYF. V and J are TRBV27 and TRBJ2-5; 11 nucleotides line up with TRBD2. This CDR3 spans 14 amino acids. V dropped 6 bases and J dropped 1; count of bases not matched to a gene: 1. The V gene's germline CDR1 is MNHEY and CDR2 SMNVEV (reference sequence).

The chain employs TRBV19 and TRBJ1-1; 7 bases are shared with TRBD1. The V gene's germline CDR1 is LNHDA and CDR2 SQIVND (reference sequence). V dropped 7 bases and J dropped 1; count of bases not matched to a gene: 6. This CDR3 is 14 amino acids long. The CDR3 loop reads CASIAGQRNTEAFF. In DNA form, the CDR3 reads TGTGCCAGTATCGCGGGACAGAGGAACACTGAAGCTTTCTTT.

The chain combines TRBV5-1 with TRBJ2-5; D may be TRBD1 (5 bases). This CDR3 is 15 amino acids long. CDR1 SGHRS and CDR2 YFSETQ come from the germline V gene. Trimming removed 0 bases from V and 3 bases from J, with 12 bases in between. CDR3 loop: CASSLDGRVEETQYF. Written as DNA, the CDR3 is TGCGCCAGCAGCTTGGACGGCAGGGTGGAAGAGACCCAGTACTTC. The full variable domain, its missing parts supplied by reference TRBV5-1 and TRBJ2-5, is KAGVTQTPRYLIKTRGQQVTLSCSPISGHRSVSWYQQTPGQGLQFLFEYFSETQRNKGNFPGRFSGRQFSNSRSEMNVSTLELGDSALYLCASSLDGRVEETQYFGPGTRLLVL.

This clone was recorded once. V is TRBV4-1 and J is TRBJ1-2; weak D call: TRBD1 (5 bases). Germline CDR1 and CDR2: MGHRA and YSYEKL. The CDR3 totals 13 residues. V gave up 0 bases and J gave up 5 bases, with 7 bases separating them. The CDR3 DNA reads as TGCGCCAGCAGCCAAGATGGGGGGTATGGCTACACCTTC. Translating gives CASSQDGGYGYTF.

The V and J genes are TRBV5-4 and TRBJ2-6; D uncertain. V lost 0 bases and J 0 bases, leaving 10 bases between the germline ends. The V gene's germline CDR1 is SGHNT and CDR2 YYREEE (reference sequence). The CDR3 covers 17 residues. CDR3 residues: CASSLVVHDSGANVLTF. In DNA, the CDR3 is TGTGCCAGCAGCTTGGTTGTACACGACTCTGGGGCCAACGTCCTGACTTTC.

The V and J genes are TRBV28 and TRBJ1-1, with D perhaps matching TRBD1 (5 bases). There are 13 residues in the CDR3. Germline loops: CDR1 MDHEN, CDR2 SYDVKM. Between the trimmed V and J ends, which lost 7 bases and 7 bases, there was a span of 16 bases. The CDR3 coding sequence is TGTGCCAGCACCCCTTCCCCGGGACTTGAAGCTTTCTTT. Its translation: CASTPSPGLEAFF.

The gene calls are TRBV6-1 and TRBJ2-3, with D perhaps TRBD1 (5 bases). The CDR3 runs 14 residues. Germline V gene lookup returns CDR1 MNHNS and CDR2 SASEGT. The ends were cut back, 2 bases at V and 5 bases at J, with 11 bases in the middle. The CDR3 DNA reads as TGTGCCAGCAGTGAAAGTAGGACACTAGATACGCAGTATTTT. Translating it yields CASSESRTLDTQYF.

The chain combines TRBV4-3 with TRBJ1-1; D unclear. This CDR3 is 15 amino acids long. CDR1 is LGHNA, CDR2 YSLEER, per germline. V lost 0 bases and J 3 bases, leaving 11 bases between the germline ends. In DNA, the CDR3 is TGCGCCAGCAGCCAAGATCGGGGAGTAGACACTGAAGCTTTCTTT. Translated, it gives CASSQDRGVDTEAFF.

This chain joins TRBV13 and TRBJ2-3; 11 bases map to TRBD2. The junction had 8 bases not matched to a gene; V was cut back by 1 base and J by 5 bases. The CDR3 consists of 17 residues. The germline CDR1 and CDR2 sequences are PRHDT and FYEKMQ (reference sequence). CDR3: CASSLDLLAGVGDTQYF. The DNA of the CDR3 is TGTGCCAGCAGCTTAGACCTACTAGCGGGAGTTGGAGATACGCAGTATTTT.

The gene calls are TRBV14 and TRBJ2-3; the D is unclear. The CDR3 has 14 residues. Germline CDR1 and CDR2: SGHDN and FVKESK. Trimming left V 4 bases short and J 2 bases short, with 10 bases between. The CDR3 nucleotides read TGTGCCAGCAGCCTGGGCAGGCACACAGATACGCAGTATTTT. It is translated as CASSLGRHTDTQYF. Full variable domain (remainder filled in from reference TRBV14 and TRBJ2-3): EAGVTQFPSHSVIEKGQTVTLRCDPISGHDNLYWYRRVMGKEIKFLLHFVKESKQDESGMPNNRFLAERTGGTYSTLKVQPAELEDSGVYFCASSLGRHTDTQYFGPGTRLTVL.

This chain connects TRBV5-5 to TRBJ1-3, with a tentative D call TRBD1 (5 bases). Germline V gene sequence: CDR1 SGHKS, CDR2 YYEKEE (reference sequence). V gave up 5 bases and J gave up 8 bases, with 14 bases separating them. The CDR3 is 13 residues long. The CDR3 DNA is TGTGCCAGCAGACCATTTGGGGCGGACACCATATATTTT. It codes for CASRPFGADTIYF.

The J gene is TRBJ1-2, the V gene TRBV19, with 8 nucleotides matching TRBD1. Germline V gene data show CDR1 as LNHDA and CDR2 as SQIVND (reference sequence). The length of the CDR3 is 14 residues. V was clipped by 7 bases and J by 9 bases; unmatched bases: 13. CDR3 loop: CASTPYRTGSSYTF. In nucleotides, the CDR3 is TGTGCCAGTACGCCCTATCGGACAGGGAGCAGCTACACCTTC.

This chain links TRBV10-3 with TRBJ1-5, with D possibly being TRBD1 (6 bases). CDR1 and CDR2 (germline): ENHRY, SYGVKD. The CDR3 consists of 13 residues. V lost 3 bases, J lost 7 bases, and 10 bases lay in between. The CDR3 here is CAISDEGVQPQHF. CDR3 DNA: TGTGCCATCAGTGATGAGGGGGTACAGCCCCAGCATTTT.